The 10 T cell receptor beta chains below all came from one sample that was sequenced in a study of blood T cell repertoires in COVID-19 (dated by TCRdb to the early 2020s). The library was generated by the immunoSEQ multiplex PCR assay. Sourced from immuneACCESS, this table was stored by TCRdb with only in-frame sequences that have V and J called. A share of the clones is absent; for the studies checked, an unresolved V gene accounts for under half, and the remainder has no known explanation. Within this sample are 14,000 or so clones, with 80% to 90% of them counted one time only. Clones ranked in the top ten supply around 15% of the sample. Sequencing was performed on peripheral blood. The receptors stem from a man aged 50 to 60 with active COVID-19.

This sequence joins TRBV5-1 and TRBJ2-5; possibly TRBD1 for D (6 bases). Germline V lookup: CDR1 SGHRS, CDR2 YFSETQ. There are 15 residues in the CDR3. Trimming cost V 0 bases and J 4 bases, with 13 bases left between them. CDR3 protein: CASSLAGTLGETQYF. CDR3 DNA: TGCGCCAGCAGCTTGGCCGGGACATTAGGAGAGACCCAGTACTTC.

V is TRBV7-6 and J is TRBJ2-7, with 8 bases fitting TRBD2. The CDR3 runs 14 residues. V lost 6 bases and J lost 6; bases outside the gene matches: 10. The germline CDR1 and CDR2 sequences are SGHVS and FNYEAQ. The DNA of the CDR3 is TGTGCCAGCAGTCGAACGGGAGGGGGTAGCGAGCAGTACTTC. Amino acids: CASSRTGGGSEQYF.

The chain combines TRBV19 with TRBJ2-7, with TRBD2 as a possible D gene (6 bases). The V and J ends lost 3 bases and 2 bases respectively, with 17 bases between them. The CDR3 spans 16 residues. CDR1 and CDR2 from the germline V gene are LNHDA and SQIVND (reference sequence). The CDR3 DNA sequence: TGTGCCAGTAGTATCGGCGGAGGGGTTTATCCCTACGAGCAGTACTTC. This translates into CASSIGGGVYPYEQYF.

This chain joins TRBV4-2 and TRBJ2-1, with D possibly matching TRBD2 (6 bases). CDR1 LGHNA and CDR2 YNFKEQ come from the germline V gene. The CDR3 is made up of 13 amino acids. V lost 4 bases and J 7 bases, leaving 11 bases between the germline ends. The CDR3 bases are TGTGCCAGCAGCCCGTCGACTAGGAATGAGCAGTTCTTC. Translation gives CASSPSTRNEQFF.

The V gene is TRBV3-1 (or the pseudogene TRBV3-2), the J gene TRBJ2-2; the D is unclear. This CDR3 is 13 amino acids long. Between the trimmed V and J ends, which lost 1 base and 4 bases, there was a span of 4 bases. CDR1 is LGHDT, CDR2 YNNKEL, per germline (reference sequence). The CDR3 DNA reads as TGTGCCAGCAGCCAAGGACTCACCGGGGAGCTGTTTTTT. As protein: CASSQGLTGELFF.

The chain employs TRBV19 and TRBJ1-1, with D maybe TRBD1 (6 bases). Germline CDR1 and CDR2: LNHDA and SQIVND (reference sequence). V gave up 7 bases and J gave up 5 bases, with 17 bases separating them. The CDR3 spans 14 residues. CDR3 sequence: CASTTWGGRTEAFF. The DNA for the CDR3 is TGTGCCAGTACCACCTGGGGGGGGCGGACTGAAGCTTTCTTT.

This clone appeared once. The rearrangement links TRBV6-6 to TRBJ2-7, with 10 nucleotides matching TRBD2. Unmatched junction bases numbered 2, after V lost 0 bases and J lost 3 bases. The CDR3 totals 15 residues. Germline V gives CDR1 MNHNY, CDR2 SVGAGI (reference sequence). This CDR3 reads CASSYSWTSGYEQYF. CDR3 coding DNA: TGTGCCAGCAGTTACTCCTGGACTAGCGGCTACGAGCAGTACTTC.

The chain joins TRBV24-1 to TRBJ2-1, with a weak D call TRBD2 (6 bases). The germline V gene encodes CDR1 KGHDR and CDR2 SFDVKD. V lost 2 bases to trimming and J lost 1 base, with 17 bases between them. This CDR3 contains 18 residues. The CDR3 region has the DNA TGTGCCACCAGTGATTCGACCCCCCTAGCGTCTTCCTACAATGAGCAGTTCTTC. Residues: CATSDSTPLASSYNEQFF.

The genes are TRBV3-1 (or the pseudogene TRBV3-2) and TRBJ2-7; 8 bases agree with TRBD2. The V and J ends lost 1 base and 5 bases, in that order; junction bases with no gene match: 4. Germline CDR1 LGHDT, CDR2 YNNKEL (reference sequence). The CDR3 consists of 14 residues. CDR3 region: CASSQAGGPHEQYF. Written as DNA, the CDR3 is TGTGCCAGCAGCCAAGCGGGAGGGCCCCACGAGCAGTACTTC.

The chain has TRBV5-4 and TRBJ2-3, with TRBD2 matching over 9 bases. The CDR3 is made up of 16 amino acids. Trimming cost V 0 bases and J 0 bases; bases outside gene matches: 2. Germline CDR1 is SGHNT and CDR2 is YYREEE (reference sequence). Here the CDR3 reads CASSLGSGGSTDTQYF. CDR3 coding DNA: TGTGCCAGCAGCTTGGGTAGCGGGGGCAGCACAGATACGCAGTATTTT.